This paragraph covers one T cell receptor beta chain sequence. Its antigen is undetermined. The CDR3 covers 16 residues. Deletions cut 5 bases from V and 2 bases from J, with 18 bases between. Germline V lookup: CDR1 SGHNT, CDR2 YENEEA. The data are from a study of cytomegalovirus exposure and HLA in healthy donors. Study-wide results and limits: By a later analysis, the bulk of CMV-associated TCR beta chains appeared HLA-restricted. By HLA locus, TCR association rates varied in a later analysis, with DRB1 showing the most and HLA-C the fewest. The authors enumerated 150 to 200 TCR beta chains as linked to cytomegalovirus. A link between a missense DCLRE1C variant and TCR beta V- and J-gene trimming emerged from a later analysis.

PCR primers comprised 60 Vbeta and 13 Jbeta primers. Only in-frame clones appear in the TCRdb table, and some are missing; sequencing was by immunoSEQ multiplex PCR. The data hold about 200,000 clones, with around 79% observed a single time. The source is a young man in good health and CMV-seronegative. The sequencing input was PBMCs. The chain joins TRBV11-3 to TRBJ1-1, with D unclear. DNA of the CDR3: TGTGCCAGCAGCAACTCGGACGGCGGGGAAAACACTGAAGCTTTCTTT. Translation: CASSNSDGGENTEAFF.